The clone carrying this TCR beta chain was detected many times. Its antigen is unidentified. This entry belongs to a study of T cell repertoires in cytomegalovirus infection. On the study more broadly: A matching HLA type, together with CMV infection, was signaled by public TCR beta signatures.

The CDR3 is 15 residues long. V lost 5 bases to trimming and J lost 4 bases; unmatched junction nucleotides: 7. A single record per CDR3 protein comes from TCRdb applying MiXCR to the reads. The table includes around 440,000 distinct CDR3 sequences, 11% detected once. Study-wide findings and caveats: Predominance within the ex vivo response was attributable to HLA-C-restricted CMV-specific TCR beta clonotypes. Based on cumulative public TCR beta family frequency, carriers of CMV plus the relevant HLA were identified.

The chain couples TRBV12-3 or TRBV12-4 to TRBJ2-5; 10 bases map to TRBD2. What was sequenced was PBMCs. The clonotype was recovered from a human donor in good health (CMV status not recorded). Some clones in this sample may be carry-over from other donors' samples. This CDR3 is CASSPIAGGRETQYF. The CDR3 DNA sequence: TGTGCCAGCAGTCCCATAGCGGGGGGACGAGAGACCCAGTACTTC.